Following are 15 T cell receptor beta chains from one sample sequenced in a study of blood T cell repertoires in COVID-19. Produced via immunoSEQ multiplex PCR; TCRdb's table is partial and in-frame only. The sample lists about 130,000 clones; approximately 80% were seen once. Sequencing was carried out using peripheral blood. Source of these receptors: a man at least 80 years old with acute or convalescent COVID-19.

This chain joins TRBV7-9 and TRBJ2-3; 7 bases line up with TRBD2. The V gene end was trimmed by 5 bases and the J gene end by 5 bases; junction bases not matched to a gene: 4. The germline CDR1 and CDR2 sequences are SEHNR and FQNEAQ (reference sequence). This CDR3 is built from 13 residues. The CDR3, as DNA: TGTGCCAGCAGCGGACTAGTTAGAGATACGCAGTATTTT. It encodes CASSGLVRDTQYF.

In its sample, this clone was seen a few times. The V gene is TRBV5-1, the J gene TRBJ1-2, with TRBD1 matching over 9 bases. The length of the CDR3 is 18 residues. The germline CDR1 and CDR2 sequences are SGHRS and YFSETQ. V was clipped by 4 bases and J by 6 bases; unmatched bases: 19. CDR3 sequence reads: CASSARNGTGLRLDGYTF. As DNA, the CDR3 is TGCGCCAGCAGCGCAAGGAACGGGACAGGGTTGAGATTGGATGGCTACACCTTC. Looking up the rest from reference TRBV5-1 and TRBJ1-2 gives the full variable domain: KAGVTQTPRYLIKTRGQQVTLSCSPISGHRSVSWYQQTPGQGLQFLFEYFSETQRNKGNFPGRFSGRQFSNSRSEMNVSTLELGDSALYLCASSARNGTGLRLDGYTFGSGTRLTVV.

Here the CDR3 reads CASSDPGGPAYEQYF. Here the CDR3 DNA reads TGTGCCAGCAGTGACCCCGGAGGGCCGGCCTACGAGCAGTACTTC. The V gene is TRBV6-2 or TRBV6-3, the J gene TRBJ2-7; possibly TRBD2 for D (6 bases). Trimming took 5 bases from V and 2 from J, leaving 16 bases between them. The CDR3 extends over 15 amino acids. Per the germline V gene, CDR1 is MNHEY and CDR2 is SVGEGT.

This sequence joins TRBV7-9 and TRBJ2-5, with D hard to call. From germline, CDR1 is SEHNR and CDR2 FQNEAQ (reference sequence). Trimming took off 4 bases at V and 5 bases at J, with 11 bases between the two ends. The CDR3 has 13 residues. The CDR3 region has the DNA TGTGCCAGCAGCTGGGCCTTCGTGGAGACCCAGTACTTC. The encoded protein is CASSWAFVETQYF. The complete variable domain, with remaining parts taken from reference TRBV7-9 and TRBJ2-5, reads DTGVSQNPRHKITKRGQNVTFRCDPISEHNRLYWYRQTLGQGPEFLTYFQNEAQLEKSRLLSDRFSAERPKGSFSTLEIQRTEQGDSAMYLCASSWAFVETQYFGPGTRLLVL.

This clone was counted a few times. This chain links TRBV30 with TRBJ2-3, with 10 bases identical to TRBD2. Germline-derived CDR1 and CDR2 are GTSNPN and SVGIG (reference sequence). With 3 bases clipped from V and 2 bases from J, the junction kept 5 bases outside the gene matches. This CDR3 region has 15 residues. The CDR3 is CAWSLLAGYTDTQYF. The CDR3 region has the DNA TGTGCCTGGAGCCTACTAGCGGGGTACACAGATACGCAGTATTTT.

The chain has TRBV4-1 and TRBJ2-1; 9 nucleotides align to TRBD2. With 4 bases clipped from V and 7 bases from J, the junction kept 11 bases outside the gene matches. Germline V gene lookup returns CDR1 MGHRA and CDR2 YSYEKL. The CDR3 is 16 amino acids. The CDR3: CASSLGWARGGNEQFF. The CDR3 DNA sequence: TGCGCCAGCAGCCTGGGATGGGCGCGGGGGGGAAATGAGCAGTTCTTC.

This clone was seen more than once but under ten times. This chain's CDR3 is CASSRTPGLPYEQYF. CDR3 in DNA: TGCGCCAGCAGCCGGACCCCGGGACTTCCCTACGAGCAGTACTTC. The chain employs TRBV4-1 and TRBJ2-7; a possible D gene is TRBD2 (6 bases). Germline CDR1 reads MGHRA; CDR2 reads YSYEKL. Between the trimmed V and J ends, which lost 4 bases and 2 bases, there was a span of 15 bases. The CDR3 runs to 15 residues.

The chain carries TRBV11-3 and TRBJ2-1; tentative D call: TRBD2 (6 bases). The germline V gene encodes CDR1 SGHNT and CDR2 YENEEA. The CDR3 runs 15 residues. Trimming took 8 bases from V and 1 from J, leaving 15 bases between them. The CDR3 reads CASAQSRGSYNEQFF. In DNA, the CDR3 is TGTGCCAGCGCGCAGAGTCGGGGGTCCTACAATGAGCAGTTCTTC.

The chain couples TRBV7-2 to TRBJ2-1, with 7 bases lining up with TRBD1. Germline lookup yields CDR1 SGHTA and CDR2 FQGNSA. Trimming cost V 5 bases and J 4 bases; bases outside gene matches: 8. CDR3 length equals 15 residues. The CDR3 spells CASSPQGGGYNEQFF. The CDR3 DNA follows: TGTGCCAGCAGCCCCCAAGGGGGCGGTTACAATGAGCAGTTCTTC. Looking up the rest from reference TRBV7-2 and TRBJ2-1 gives the full variable domain: GAGVSQSPSNKVTEKGKDVELRCDPISGHTALYWYRQSLGQGLEFLIYFQGNSAPDKSGLPSDRFSAERTGGSVSTLTIQRTQQEDSAVYLCASSPQGGGYNEQFFGPGTRLTVL.

This sequence joins TRBV5-1 and TRBJ1-1; unclear D gene. Germline lookup yields CDR1 SGHRS and CDR2 YFSETQ. CDR3 size: 14 residues. The V and J ends lost 1 base and 0 bases respectively, with 7 bases between them. As DNA, the CDR3 is TGCGCCAGCAGCTTGCACACCTTGAACACTGAAGCTTTCTTT. Protein: CASSLHTLNTEAFF.

The chain recombines TRBV3-1 (or the pseudogene TRBV3-2) with TRBJ2-5; 15 bases are shared with TRBD2. Trimming cost V 1 base and J 2 bases; bases outside gene matches: 5. In germline, CDR1 is LGHDT, CDR2 YNNKEL (reference sequence). CDR3 length: 18 amino acids. The CDR3 bases are TGTGCCAGCAGCCAAGCCGGACTAGCGGGGGGGAAGCAAGAGACCCAGTACTTC. As protein: CASSQAGLAGGKQETQYF.

A single count supports this clone. This chain links TRBV3-1 (or the pseudogene TRBV3-2) with TRBJ1-3; D gene uncertain. V lost 4 bases, J lost 1 base, and 14 bases lay in between. Per germline, CDR1 LGHDT and CDR2 YNNKEL (reference sequence). This CDR3 has 16 amino acids. DNA of the CDR3: TGTGCCAGCAGCCGCGGAAGGTGGCCTTCTGGAAACACCATATATTTT. Translated: CASSRGRWPSGNTIYF.

This rearrangement joins TRBV21-1 to TRBJ1-6; the table's D call of TRBD1 was not tested on the DNA. TRBV21-1 is marked as a pseudogene. There are 19 residues in the CDR3. The CDR3 loop is CASSKRGRGPFSYNSPLHF. The CDR3 bases are TGTGCCAGCAGCAAACGGGGCAGGGGACCTTTCTCCTATAATTCACCCCTCCACTTT.

J is TRBJ1-1 and V is TRBV6-2 or TRBV6-3; D is unclear. The germline gives CDR1 MNHEY, CDR2 SVGEGT. The V gene lost 5 bases and the J gene lost 5 bases, with 15 bases spanning the gap. CDR3 length: 14 amino acids. For the CDR3, the DNA is TGTGCCAGCAGTCCCCTTACTCTTGAAACTGAAGCTTTCTTT. Translating it yields CASSPLTLETEAFF.

This clone was observed once. This chain connects TRBV27 to TRBJ1-2, with no clear D. Trimming pared 5 bases from V and 5 bases from J, leaving 6 bases between. The germline gives CDR1 MNHEY, CDR2 SMNVEV (reference sequence). The CDR3 consists of 11 residues. CDR3 region: CASSRGYGYTF. The CDR3 nucleotides are TGTGCCAGCAGTAGAGGGTATGGCTACACCTTC.